The 20 T cell receptor beta chains below all came from one sample that was sequenced in a study of blood T cell repertoires in COVID-19. Assay: immunoSEQ multiplex PCR; the TCRdb copy retains only in-frame clones and omits some. The profile shows over 55,000 clones, roughly four fifths of them singletons. The sample taken for sequencing was peripheral blood. Source of these receptors: a man aged 50-60 years with COVID-19, enrolled during active disease.

The chain couples TRBV6-2 or TRBV6-3 to TRBJ1-2, with 10 bases that match TRBD1. CDR3 length: 16 residues. The V and J ends lost 6 bases and 4 bases, in that order; junction bases with no gene match: 11. Germline V gene sequence: CDR1 MNHEY, CDR2 SVGEGT. The CDR3 DNA sequence: TGTGCCAGCAGCACTCGGCCAGGGACAGGGGCCTATGGCTACACCTTC. It yields the protein CASSTRPGTGAYGYTF.

The rearrangement uses TRBV7-6 and TRBJ2-3; perhaps TRBD2 as D (6 bases). The CDR3 covers 15 residues. Germline CDR1 reads SGHVS; CDR2 reads FNYEAQ. Trimming shortened V by 1 base and J by 4 bases, and 12 bases separated the two germline ends. CDR3 DNA sequence: TGTGCCAGCAGCTTAGTCAACGGAGGGGCAGATACGCAGTATTTT. Translating gives CASSLVNGGADTQYF.

The chain links TRBV19 to TRBJ2-1, with 9 positions matching TRBD2. Germline V gene lookup returns CDR1 LNHDA and CDR2 SQIVND (reference sequence). V was pared by 7 bases and J by 7 bases, with 11 bases of the junction left unmatched. This CDR3 has 15 amino acids. CDR3 in DNA: TGTGCCAGTACCAACCGGGCGGGAGGGCCGAATGAGCAGTTCTTC. This sequence encodes CASTNRAGGPNEQFF.

The chain has TRBV18 and TRBJ2-5, with TRBD1 matching 7 bases. The CDR3 length is 14 residues. The trim removed 0 bases at V and 5 bases at J, leaving 3 bases unmatched. In germline, CDR1 is KGHSH, CDR2 LQKENI. The chain's CDR3 is CASSPPGGGETQYF. CDR3 bases: TGTGCCAGCTCACCACCAGGGGGCGGTGAGACCCAGTACTTC.

This clone was found a few times. V and J are TRBV6-4 and TRBJ2-2, with D hard to call. CDR1 and CDR2 from the germline V gene are MRHNA and SNTAGT. Deletions cut 0 bases from V and 3 bases from J, with 5 bases between. This CDR3 has 14 amino acids. The CDR3 DNA reads TGTGCCAGCAGTGACTCTAGTCACACCGGGGAGCTGTTTTTT. This translates into CASSDSSHTGELFF.

CDR3 coding DNA: TGCAGCGCTACCGACAGGGGCATCTACGAGCAGTACTTC. Protein: CSATDRGIYEQYF. This chain connects TRBV29-1 to TRBJ2-7; 8 bases align to TRBD1. Germline V lookup: CDR1 SQVTM, CDR2 ANQGSEA. The CDR3 has 13 residues. The V segment lost 7 bases and the J segment 3 bases; nucleotides outside the gene matches: 8.

This clone has just a few counts. J is TRBJ2-6 and V is TRBV3-1 (or the pseudogene TRBV3-2), with D tentatively TRBD2 (6 bases). Per the germline V gene, CDR1 is LGHDT and CDR2 is YNNKEL (reference sequence). Trimming removed 5 bases at V and 3 bases at J, with 11 bases between. CDR3 length equals 15 residues. The CDR3 coding sequence is TGTGCCAGCAGCAACCCGGGAGTTGGGGCCAACGTCCTGACTTTC. This sequence encodes CASSNPGVGANVLTF.

This clone was observed once. The gene calls are TRBV11-2 and TRBJ2-7; TRBD1 might be the D (6 bases). CDR3 length: 15 amino acids. Germline assignment: CDR1 SGHAT and CDR2 FQNNGV. The V gene lost 5 bases and the J gene lost 0 bases, with 14 bases spanning the gap. The CDR3 region is CASSPAGTTSYEQYF. In nucleotides, the CDR3 is TGTGCCAGCAGCCCAGCCGGGACAACCTCCTACGAGCAGTACTTC.

The rearrangement links TRBV28 to TRBJ1-4; 9 bases are shared with TRBD1. Germline CDR1 is MDHEN and CDR2 is SYDVKM. The CDR3 sequence is 14 residues long. The junction had 4 bases not matched to a gene; V was cut back by 5 bases and J by 6 bases. Written as DNA, the CDR3 is TGTGCCAGCAGTACAGGGGGCTCGTATGAAAAACTGTTTTTT. It codes for CASSTGGSYEKLFF.

The chain couples TRBV7-9 to TRBJ2-1, with 10 bases aligning to TRBD1. This CDR3 has 16 residues. Germline assignment: CDR1 SEHNR and CDR2 FQNEAQ (reference sequence). V lost 1 base, J lost 7 bases, and 7 bases stayed unmatched. The CDR3 nucleotides read TGTGCCAGCAGCTTAGGGGGGACAGGGGTACGGAATGAGCAGTTCTTC. Residues: CASSLGGTGVRNEQFF.

The CDR3 sequence: CASSPPGTGIGELFF. Written as DNA, the CDR3 is TGTGCCAGCTCACCACCGGGGACAGGGATCGGGGAGCTGTTTTTT. The rearrangement joins TRBV18 to TRBJ2-2; 9 bases agree with TRBD1. The V gene end was trimmed by 0 bases and the J gene end by 7 bases; junction bases not matched to a gene: 3. This CDR3 has 15 residues. Germline V gene lookup returns CDR1 KGHSH and CDR2 LQKENI.

This chain uses TRBV6-1 with TRBJ1-5; no reliable D call. The CDR3 is 14 residues long. Germline lookup yields CDR1 MNHNS and CDR2 SASEGT. The V end was cut by 0 bases, the J end by 7 bases, with 10 bases between. This CDR3 is CASSEAASAQPQHF. CDR3 sequence (DNA): TGTGCCAGCAGTGAAGCCGCGAGCGCCCAGCCCCAGCATTTT.

The chain joins TRBV5-6 to TRBJ1-5; 8 positions match TRBD1. Germline CDR1 and CDR2: SGHDT and YYEEEE. V gave up 4 bases and J gave up 3 bases; unmatched junction bases: 9. The CDR3 is 16 residues long. As DNA, the CDR3 is TGTGCCAGCAGCCCTTGGACAGGGACCCTCAATCAGCCCCAGCATTTT. It translates to CASSPWTGTLNQPQHF.

The CDR3 nucleotides are TGCGCCAGCAGCCAAGCCAATAGCCTCGAGCAGTACTTC. Amino acids: CASSQANSLEQYF. V usage is TRBV4-3 and J usage is TRBJ2-7; D is unresolved. CDR1 is LGHNA and CDR2 is YSLEER in the germline V gene. The CDR3 covers 13 residues. Trimming pared 1 base from V and 6 bases from J, leaving 10 bases between.

The chain is built from TRBV19 and TRBJ2-2; no firm D call. This CDR3 has 14 residues. CDR1 is LNHDA, CDR2 SQIVND, per germline (reference sequence). V gave up 1 base and J gave up 7 bases, with 10 bases separating them. The DNA for the CDR3 is TGTGCCAGTAGTATAGCCCGGTCGAACGGGGAGCTGTTTTTT. It codes for CASSIARSNGELFF. The whole variable domain, remainder taken from reference TRBV19 and TRBJ2-2, is DGGITQSPKYLFRKEGQNVTLSCEQNLNHDAMYWYRQDPGQGLRLIYYSQIVNDFQKGDIAEGYSVSREKKESFPLTVTSAQKNPTAFYLCASSIARSNGELFFGEGSRLTVL.

J is TRBJ1-1 and V is TRBV7-9, with 9 bases aligning to TRBD1. Germline-derived CDR1 and CDR2 are SEHNR and FQNEAQ (reference sequence). The CDR3 runs to 17 residues. V lost 1 base, J lost 6 bases, and 12 bases stayed unmatched. CDR3 nucleotide sequence: TGTGCCAGCAGCTTAGGCTTAACAGGGGGCGGGATGGCTGAAGCTTTCTTT. As protein: CASSLGLTGGGMAEAFF. Variable domain in full (rest from reference TRBV7-9 and TRBJ1-1): DTGVSQNPRHKITKRGQNVTFRCDPISEHNRLYWYRQTLGQGPEFLTYFQNEAQLEKSRLLSDRFSAERPKGSFSTLEIQRTEQGDSAMYLCASSLGLTGGGMAEAFFGQGTRLTVV.

The chain couples TRBV2 to TRBJ2-3; D call uncertain. Per germline, CDR1 SNHLY and CDR2 FYNNEI. V lost 5 bases, J lost 3 bases, and 3 bases lay in between. The CDR3 covers 11 residues. CDR3 nucleotides: TGTGCCAGCAGTTTAACAGATACGCAGTATTTT. Protein sequence: CASSLTDTQYF.

J is TRBJ2-1 and V is TRBV5-6, with D maybe TRBD2 (5 bases). The CDR3 sequence is 11 residues long. Between the trimmed V and J ends, which lost 4 bases and 11 bases, there was a span of 10 bases. Germline values: CDR1 SGHDT, CDR2 YYEEEE. In DNA, the CDR3 is TGTGCCAGCAGCACACTAGGCAAGCAGTTCTTC. As protein: CASSTLGKQFF.

This rearrangement joins TRBV30 to TRBJ1-6; D gene uncertain. Germline lookup yields CDR1 GTSNPN and CDR2 SVGIG (reference sequence). With 0 bases removed from V and 2 bases from J, the gap between germline ends came to 5 bases. This CDR3 comprises 14 residues. Here the CDR3 reads CAWSVEPYNSPLHF. The CDR3 DNA reads TGTGCCTGGAGTGTGGAGCCCTATAATTCACCCCTCCACTTT.

This clone was seen just once. This chain uses TRBV3-1 (or the pseudogene TRBV3-2) with TRBJ2-2; 10 bases are a match to TRBD1. The V gene end was trimmed by 2 bases and the J gene end by 7 bases; junction bases not matched to a gene: 7. Germline-derived CDR1 and CDR2 are LGHDT and YNNKEL (reference sequence). The CDR3 spans 16 residues. The CDR3 DNA reads as TGTGCCAGCAGCCAACTACCGGGACAGGGGAGCGGGGAGCTGTTTTTT. Translating it yields CASSQLPGQGSGELFF.